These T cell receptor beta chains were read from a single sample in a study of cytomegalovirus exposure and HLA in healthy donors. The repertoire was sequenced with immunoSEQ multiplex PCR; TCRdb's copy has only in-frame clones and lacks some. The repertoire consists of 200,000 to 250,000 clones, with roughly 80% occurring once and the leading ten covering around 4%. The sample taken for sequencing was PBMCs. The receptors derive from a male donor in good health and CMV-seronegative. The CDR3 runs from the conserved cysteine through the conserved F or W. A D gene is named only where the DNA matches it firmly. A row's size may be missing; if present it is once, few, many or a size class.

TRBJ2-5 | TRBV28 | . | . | TGTGCCAGCAGTGCGCCAGAGGGAGAGACCCAGTACTTC | CASSAPEGETQYF
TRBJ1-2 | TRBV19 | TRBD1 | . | TGTGCCAGTACCATCTCCGGGACAGGGGAAAATTATGGCTACACCTTC | CASTISGTGENYGYTF
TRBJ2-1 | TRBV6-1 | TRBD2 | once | TGTGCCAGCAGTGAACTAGAAAGCGGGAATCATGAGCAGTTCTTC | CASSELESGNHEQFF
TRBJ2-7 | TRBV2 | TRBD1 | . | TGTGCCAGCAGGACAGGGGGCGGGGACGAGCAGTACTTC | CASRTGGGDEQYF
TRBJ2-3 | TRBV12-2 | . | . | TGTGCAAGTCGCTTCGACCTAGGACATAGCACAGATACGCAGTATTTT | CASRFDLGHSTDTQYF
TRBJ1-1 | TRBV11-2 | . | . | TGTGCCAGCAGCTTGGAGTTATACACTGAAGCTTTCTTT | CASSLELYTEAFF
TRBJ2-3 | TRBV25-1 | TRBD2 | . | TGTGCCAGCAGTGAAGATCTAGCGGGAGGGCGGAGTACGCAGTATTTT | CASSEDLAGGRSTQYF
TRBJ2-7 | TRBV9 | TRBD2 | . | TGTGCCAGCAGCCCACACGGGACTAGCGGCGGGAGATACGAGCAGTACTTC | CASSPHGTSGGRYEQYF
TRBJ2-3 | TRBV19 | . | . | TGTGCCAGTAGTATAGGAGGGATTAGCACAGATACGCAGTATTTT | CASSIGGISTDTQYF
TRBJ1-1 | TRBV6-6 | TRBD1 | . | TGTGCCAGCAGTTACCCCGGACAGGGATCCACTGAAGCTTTCTTT | CASSYPGQGSTEAFF
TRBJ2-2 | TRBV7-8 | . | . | TGTGCCAGCAGCTTAGTTGGGAGTAGAACCGGGGAGCTGTTTTTT | CASSLVGSRTGELFF
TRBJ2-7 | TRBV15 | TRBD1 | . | TGTGCCACCAGCAGATCAGGGACAGGGGGCGGCGAGCAGTACTTC | CATSRSGTGGGEQYF
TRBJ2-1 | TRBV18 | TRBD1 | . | TGTGCCAGCTCCCCGCTTACCGGGACAGATGAGCAGTTCTTC | CASSPLTGTDEQFF
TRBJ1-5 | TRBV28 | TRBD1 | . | TGTGCCAGCAGTGTACGCGCAGGGGGACAGCCCCAGCATTTT | CASSVRAGGQPQHF
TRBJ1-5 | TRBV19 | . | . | TGTGCCAGTAGTACAGCCGGATCCAGGGGCAATCAGCCCCAGCATTTT | CASSTAGSRGNQPQHF
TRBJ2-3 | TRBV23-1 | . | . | TGCGCCAGCAGTCAATCGGCGGAGCCCTCAGATACGCAGTATTTT | CASSQSAEPSDTQYF
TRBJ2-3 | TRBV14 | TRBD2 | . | TGTGCCAGCAGCCAAAGAACCTTAGCGGGAGGTGGCACAGATACGCAGTATTTT | CASSQRTLAGGGTDTQYF
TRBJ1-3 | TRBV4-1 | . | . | TGCGCCAGCAGCCAAGCAGGGTTCCTCTCTGGAAACACCATATATTTT | CASSQAGFLSGNTIYF
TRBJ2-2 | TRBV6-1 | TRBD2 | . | TGTGCCAGCAGTGAAGTACTAGCGGGAGATCACGGGGAGCTGTTTTTT | CASSEVLAGDHGELFF
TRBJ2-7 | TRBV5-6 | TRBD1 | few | TGTGCCAGCAGCTTGAGACAGGGCTGGAACGAGCAGTACTTC | CASSLRQGWNEQYF
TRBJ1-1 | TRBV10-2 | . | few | TGCGCCAGCAGTGTTCCATCCGGTCGGGGCACTGAAGCTTTCTTT | CASSVPSGRGTEAFF
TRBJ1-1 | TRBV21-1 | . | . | TGTGCCAGCAGCAAAGGGTGGACAGGGAGGACTGAAGCTTTCTTT | CASSKGWTGRTEAFF
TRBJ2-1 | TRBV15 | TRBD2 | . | TGTGCCACCAGCAGAATGCGGACTAGCGGTTATGAGCAGTTCTTC | CATSRMRTSGYEQFF
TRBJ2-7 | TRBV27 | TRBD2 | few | TGTGCCAGCAGTGCCGGGACTAGCGTCTCCTACGAGCAGTACTTC | CASSAGTSVSYEQYF
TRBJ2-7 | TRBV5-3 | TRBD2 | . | TGTGCCAGAAGCCACGAGGTGCGGGAGGACCACGAGCAGTACTTC | CARSHEVREDHEQYF
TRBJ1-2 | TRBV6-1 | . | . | TGTGCCAGCAGTGAAAGCGGAAACTATGGCTACACCTTC | CASSESGNYGYTF
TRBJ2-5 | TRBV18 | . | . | TGTGCCAGCTCACCAGAAACCGGTTCAGAGACCCAGTACTTC | CASSPETGSETQYF
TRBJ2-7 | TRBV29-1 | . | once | TGCAGCGTCGGGCCCCAGGGCCCCTACGAGCAGTACTTC | CSVGPQGPYEQYF
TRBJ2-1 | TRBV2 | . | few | TGTGCCAGCAGCGGAGGGTCGAGAAGCTCCTACAATGAGCAGTTCTTC | CASSGGSRSSYNEQFF
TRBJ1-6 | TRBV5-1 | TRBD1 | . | TGCGCCAGCAGCTTGGGACAGGGTGATAATTCACCCCTCCACTTT | CASSLGQGDNSPLHF
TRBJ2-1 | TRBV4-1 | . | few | TGCGCCAGCAGCCAAGGTCACGGGAATGAGCAGTTCTTC | CASSQGHGNEQFF
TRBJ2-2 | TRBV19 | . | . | TGTGCCAGTAATCAGGGTTCGGACACCGGGGAGCTGTTTTTT | CASNQGSDTGELFF
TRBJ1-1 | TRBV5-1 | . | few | TGCGCCTCTATATTGGACACAATGAACACTGAAGCTTTCTTT | CASILDTMNTEAFF
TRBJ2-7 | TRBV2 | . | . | TGTGCCAGCAGTGAAGAAAGGACTGCCTCCTACGAGCAGTACTTC | CASSEERTASYEQYF
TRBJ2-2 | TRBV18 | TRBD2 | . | TGTGCCAGCTCATCGCCGGGACTAGTATTTACCGGGGAGCTGTTTTTT | CASSSPGLVFTGELFF
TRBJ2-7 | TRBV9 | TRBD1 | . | TGTGCCAGCAGCGCCAGACCCGGGACAGAATACGAGCAGTACTTC | CASSARPGTEYEQYF
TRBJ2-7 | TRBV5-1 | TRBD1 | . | TGCGCCAGCAGCTCCGGGACAGGGGACGAGCAGTACTTC | CASSSGTGDEQYF
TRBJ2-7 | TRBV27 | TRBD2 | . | TGTGCCAGCAGTTACGGGACTAGCGGGTCCTACGAGCAGTACTTC | CASSYGTSGSYEQYF
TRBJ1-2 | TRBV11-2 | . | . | TGTGCCAGCAGCGCCTACAGGGCGGCCTATGGCTACACCTTC | CASSAYRAAYGYTF
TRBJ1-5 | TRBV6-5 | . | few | TGTGCCAGCAGTTACTCGACTGGCCAGCCCCAGCATTTT | CASSYSTGQPQHF
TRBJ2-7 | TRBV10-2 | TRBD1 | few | TGCGCCAGCAGTGAGATTGAGGACAGGGGAGCCTACGAGCAGTACTTC | CASSEIEDRGAYEQYF
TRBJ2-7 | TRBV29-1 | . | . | TGCAGCGCAGCCTGGACGGGGGACGAGCAGTACTTC | CSAAWTGDEQYF
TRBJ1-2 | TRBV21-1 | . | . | TGTGCCAGCAGCAAACCTTTCCCGGGGGATGGCTACACCTTC | CASSKPFPGDGYTF
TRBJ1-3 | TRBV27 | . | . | TGTGCCAGCAGCAGGACAGTCTCTGGAAACACCATATATTTT | CASSRTVSGNTIYF
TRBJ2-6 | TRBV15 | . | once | TGTGCCACCGACGAAGTCGGAGCTGGGGCCAACGTCCTGACTTTC | CATDEVGAGANVLTF
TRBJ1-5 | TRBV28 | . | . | TGTGCCAGCAGGTTCTCTACGGGGGTAGGCGGTCAGCCCCAGCATTTT | CASRFSTGVGGQPQHF
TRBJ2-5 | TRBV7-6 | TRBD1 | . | TGTGCCAGCAGCTCCATAGGGACAGGAGGGGCACAAGAGACCCAGTACTTC | CASSSIGTGGAQETQYF
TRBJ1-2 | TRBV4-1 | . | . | TGCGCCAGCAGCCAAGCTTCGGGTACTAACTATGGCTACACCTTC | CASSQASGTNYGYTF
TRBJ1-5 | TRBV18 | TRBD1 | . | TGTGCCAGCTCACCGCGGACAGGGGGACAGCCCCAGCATTTT | CASSPRTGGQPQHF
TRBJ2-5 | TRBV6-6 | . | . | TGTGCCACCTTCCTCCGGGGAGGAGAGACCCAGTACTTC | CATFLRGGETQYF
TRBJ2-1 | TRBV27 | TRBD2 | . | TGTGCCAGCAGTTTAACCCGGACTAGCGGACGCAATGAGCAGTTCTTC | CASSLTRTSGRNEQFF
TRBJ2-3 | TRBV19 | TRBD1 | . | TGTGCCAGTAGTCCGGGGCAGGGGGGCACAGATACGCAGTATTTT | CASSPGQGGTDTQYF
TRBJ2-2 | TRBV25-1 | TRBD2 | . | TGTGCCAGCAGTGAGGGACTAGCGGGAGATCACGGGGAGCTGTTTTTT | CASSEGLAGDHGELFF
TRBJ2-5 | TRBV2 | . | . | TGTGCCAGCAGGACGGCGCGGATCCGGTACTTC | CASRTARIRYF
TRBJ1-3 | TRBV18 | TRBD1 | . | TGTGCCAGCTCACCGACAGGGGTCCCTGGAAACACCATATATTTT | CASSPTGVPGNTIYF
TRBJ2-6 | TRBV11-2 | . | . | TGTGCCAGCAGCTTTACTTCAGGGGCCAACGTCCTGACTTTC | CASSFTSGANVLTF
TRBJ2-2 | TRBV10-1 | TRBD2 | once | TGCGCCAGCAGTGACCCGGGAGGGTTGGGCACCGGGGAGCTGTTTTTT | CASSDPGGLGTGELFF
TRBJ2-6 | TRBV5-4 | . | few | TGTGCCAGCAGCTTGACAGCCTCTGGGGCCAACGTCCTGACTTTC | CASSLTASGANVLTF
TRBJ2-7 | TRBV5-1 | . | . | TGCGCCAGCAGCTTGGGCCTCCGGGGCTACGAGCAGTACTTC | CASSLGLRGYEQYF
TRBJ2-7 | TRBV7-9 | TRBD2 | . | TGTGCCAGCAGCTTAAGGACTAGCGGGAGTGGGTACGAGCAGTACTTC | CASSLRTSGSGYEQYF